The clone carrying this T cell receptor beta chain was seen once. This specimen comes from a study of blood T cell repertoires in COVID-19. Study as a whole: Samples taken during acute and convalescent COVID-19 were collected in the United States, Italy and Spain. T cells, B-cell-depleted T cells, or PBMCs supplied cDNA or gDNA.

In the study's own analysis: Using reference gene primer amplification, nucleated cell counts were estimated. Method: immunoSEQ multiplex PCR; TCRdb's copy keeps in-frame clones and lacks some. V and J calls and clone size are as listed in that table; D and trimming were resolved from the DNA. The table includes about 53,000 clones, more than 75% detected once. The source is a man over 45 with acute or convalescent COVID-19. The sample consisted of peripheral blood.

CDR3 DNA: TGTGCCAGCAGCCTCCTCGGGACAGGGGGCGACGGCTACACCTTC. Amino acids: CASSLLGTGGDGYTF. The rearrangement joins TRBV3-1 (or the pseudogene TRBV3-2) to TRBJ1-2, with TRBD1 matching 12 bases. The V segment lost 4 bases and the J segment 8 bases; nucleotides outside the gene matches: 8. CDR1 is LGHDT, CDR2 YNNKEL, per germline (reference sequence). The CDR3 sequence is 15 residues long.